This TCR beta chain comes out of a study of regulatory T cells in long-lasting Graves disease. About this clonotype itself: No antigen is known for it. This may be a read error, as it is one base from a much larger clone.

The TCR beta library used iRepertoire HTBI primers with Arm-PCR amplification of CDR3. TCRdb ran MiXCR on the multiplex PCR reads and lists one entry per CDR3 protein. The data contain 250,000 or so distinct CDR3 sequences, 20% of them singletons. Study-level results: Investigators studied peripheral blood only, not thyroid tissue. Accuracy may have suffered from the small sample size.

Time point noted: newly diagnosed GD, antithyroid drugs for less than 3 months. Scientists built the TCR library using RNA that was extracted from PBMCs. The CDR3 runs 13 residues. Germline lookup yields CDR1 DFQATT and CDR2 SNEGSKA (reference sequence). V was pared by 3 bases and J by 13 bases, with 10 bases of the junction left unmatched. J is TRBJ1-1 and V is TRBV20-1; 11 bases fit TRBD1. This receptor was taken from a female donor with Graves disease. The material sequenced was peripheral blood mononuclear cells (PBMCs), taken at new diagnosis, from a patient treated with antithyroid drugs. The CDR3, as DNA: TGCAGTGCTAGCGGGGGACAGGGGGGACGAGGTTTCTTT. Translation gives CSASGGQGGRGFF.